The present TCR beta chain was sequenced within a study of response to subunit inactivated influenza vaccine. General study points: The authors proposed limited new T cell recruitment per seasonal influenza vaccination.

TCRdb processed the RT-PCR reads anew with MiXCR; each CDR3 protein has one entry. The sample includes under 550,000 distinct CDR3 sequences, under 8.5% of them seen just once. There are many counts of this clonotype. Its specificity is unknown. This CDR3 spans 14 amino acids. From germline, CDR1 is SEHNR and CDR2 FQNEAQ (reference sequence). Trimming cost V 5 bases and J 3 bases; bases outside gene matches: 7. The chain joins TRBV7-9 to TRBJ2-7, with TRBD2 matching 7 bases. The clonotype originates from a man aged 50-75 years who received an inactivated influenza vaccine. The sample here was PBMCs from blood, taken less than 30 months after vaccination. For the CDR3, the DNA is TGTGCCAGCAGCCTCGGGACTACCATCTACGAGCAGTACTTC. Translated: CASSLGTTIYEQYF.